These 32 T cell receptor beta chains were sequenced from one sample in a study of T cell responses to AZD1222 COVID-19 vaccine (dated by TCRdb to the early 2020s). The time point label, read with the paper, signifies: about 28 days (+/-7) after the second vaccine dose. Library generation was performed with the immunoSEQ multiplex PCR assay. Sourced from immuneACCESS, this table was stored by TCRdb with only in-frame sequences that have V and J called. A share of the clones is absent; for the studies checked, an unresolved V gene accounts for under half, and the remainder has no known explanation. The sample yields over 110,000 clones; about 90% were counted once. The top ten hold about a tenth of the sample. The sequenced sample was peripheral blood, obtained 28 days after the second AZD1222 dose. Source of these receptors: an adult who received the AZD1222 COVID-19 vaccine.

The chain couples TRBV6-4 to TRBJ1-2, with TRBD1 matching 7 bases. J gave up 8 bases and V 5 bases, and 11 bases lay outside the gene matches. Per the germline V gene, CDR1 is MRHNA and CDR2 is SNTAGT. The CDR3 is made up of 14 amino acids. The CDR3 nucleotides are TGTGCCAGCAGTATCCTCGAGGGGGCGGGAGGCTACACCTTC. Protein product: CASSILEGAGGYTF.

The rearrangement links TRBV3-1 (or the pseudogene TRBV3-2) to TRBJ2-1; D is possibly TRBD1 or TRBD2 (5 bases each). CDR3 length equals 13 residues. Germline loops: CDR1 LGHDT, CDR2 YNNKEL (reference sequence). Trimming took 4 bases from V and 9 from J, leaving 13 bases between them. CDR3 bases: TGTGCCAGCAGCCGGGACGCCGTCCGTGAGCAGTTCTTC. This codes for CASSRDAVREQFF.

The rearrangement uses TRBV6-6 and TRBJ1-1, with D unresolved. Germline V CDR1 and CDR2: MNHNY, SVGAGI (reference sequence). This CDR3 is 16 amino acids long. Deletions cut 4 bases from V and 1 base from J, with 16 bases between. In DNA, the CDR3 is TGTGCCAGCAGTTTCACCCTAGCAGAGACGAACACTGAAGCTTTCTTT. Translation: CASSFTLAETNTEAFF.

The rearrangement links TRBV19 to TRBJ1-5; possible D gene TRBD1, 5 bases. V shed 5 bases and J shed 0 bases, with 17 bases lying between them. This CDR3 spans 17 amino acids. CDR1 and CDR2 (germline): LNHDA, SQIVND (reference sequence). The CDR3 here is CASSSTGGGDSNQPQHF. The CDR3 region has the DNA TGTGCCAGTAGTTCAACAGGCGGGGGGGATAGCAATCAGCCCCAGCATTTT.

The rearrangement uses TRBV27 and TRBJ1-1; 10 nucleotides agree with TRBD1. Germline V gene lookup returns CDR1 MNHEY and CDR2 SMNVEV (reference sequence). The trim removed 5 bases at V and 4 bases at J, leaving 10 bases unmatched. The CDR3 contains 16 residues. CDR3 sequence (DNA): TGTGCCAGCAGTCTAGGACAGGGGGTCTTTGTCACTGAAGCTTTCTTT. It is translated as CASSLGQGVFVTEAFF.

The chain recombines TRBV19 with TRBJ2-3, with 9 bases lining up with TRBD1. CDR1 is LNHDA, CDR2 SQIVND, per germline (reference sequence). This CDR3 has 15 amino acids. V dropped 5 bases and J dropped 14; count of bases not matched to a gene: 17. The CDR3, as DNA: TGTGCCAGTAGTCCCTACCCGGGACAGGGCTTTGGGGGGTATTTT. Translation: CASSPYPGQGFGGYF.

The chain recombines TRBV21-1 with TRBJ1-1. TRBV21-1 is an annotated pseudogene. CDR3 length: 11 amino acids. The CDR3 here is CASLLNTEAFF. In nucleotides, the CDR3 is TGTGCCAGCTTGCTGAACACTGAAGCTTTCTTT.

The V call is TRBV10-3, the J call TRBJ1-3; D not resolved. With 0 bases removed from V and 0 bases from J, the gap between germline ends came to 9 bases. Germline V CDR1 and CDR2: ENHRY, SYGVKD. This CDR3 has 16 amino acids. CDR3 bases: TGTGCCATCAGTGAGTCTAGGACTTACTCTGGAAACACCATATATTTT. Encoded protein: CAISESRTYSGNTIYF.

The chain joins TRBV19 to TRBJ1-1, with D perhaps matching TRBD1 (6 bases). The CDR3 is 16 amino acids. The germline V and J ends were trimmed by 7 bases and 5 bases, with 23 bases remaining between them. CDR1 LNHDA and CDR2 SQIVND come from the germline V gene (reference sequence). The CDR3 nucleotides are TGTGCCAGTACCCCCGGGGGTGGGGGCCGAAGGACTGAAGCTTTCTTT. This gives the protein CASTPGGGGRRTEAFF. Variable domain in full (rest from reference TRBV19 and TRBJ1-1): DGGITQSPKYLFRKEGQNVTLSCEQNLNHDAMYWYRQDPGQGLRLIYYSQIVNDFQKGDIAEGYSVSREKKESFPLTVTSAQKNPTAFYLCASTPGGGGRRTEAFFGQGTRLTVV.

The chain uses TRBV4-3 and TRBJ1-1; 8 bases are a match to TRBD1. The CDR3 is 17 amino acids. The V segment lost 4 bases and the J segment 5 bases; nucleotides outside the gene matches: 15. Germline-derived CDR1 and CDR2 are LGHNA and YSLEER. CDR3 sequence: CASSPVSSGQVGTEAFF. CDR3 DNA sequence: TGCGCCAGCAGCCCGGTGAGCTCGGGACAGGTGGGGACTGAAGCTTTCTTT.

CDR3 DNA: TGTGCCAGCAGTTTTGCTAGCGGGAGGGGAAACTCCTACGAGCAGTACTTC. Translation gives CASSFASGRGNSYEQYF. V gene TRBV5-5 combines with J gene TRBJ2-7; 12 bases are a match to TRBD2. Germline CDR1 reads SGHKS; CDR2 reads YYEKEE (reference sequence). This CDR3 comprises 17 residues. The V gene end was trimmed by 5 bases and the J gene end by 0 bases; junction bases not matched to a gene: 9.

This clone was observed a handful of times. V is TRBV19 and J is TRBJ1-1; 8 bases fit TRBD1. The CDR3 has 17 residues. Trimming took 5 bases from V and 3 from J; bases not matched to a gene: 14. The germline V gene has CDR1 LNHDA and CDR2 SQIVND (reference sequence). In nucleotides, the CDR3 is TGTGCCAGTAGTGCTTACGGGACAGGTCTAGGGGACACTGAAGCTTTCTTT. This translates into CASSAYGTGLGDTEAFF.

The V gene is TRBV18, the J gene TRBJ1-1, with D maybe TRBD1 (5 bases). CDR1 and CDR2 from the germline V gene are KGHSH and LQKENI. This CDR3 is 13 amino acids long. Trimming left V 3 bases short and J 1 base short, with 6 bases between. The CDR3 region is CASSPGGNTEAFF. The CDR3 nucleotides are TGTGCCAGCTCACCTGGGGGGAACACTGAAGCTTTCTTT.

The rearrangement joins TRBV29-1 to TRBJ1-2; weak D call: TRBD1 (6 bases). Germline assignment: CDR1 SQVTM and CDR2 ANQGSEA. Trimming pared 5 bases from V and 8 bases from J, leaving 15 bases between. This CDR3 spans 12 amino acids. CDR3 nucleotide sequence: TGCAGCGTTACCACAGGGCTGCAGGGCTACACCTTC. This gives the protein CSVTTGLQGYTF.

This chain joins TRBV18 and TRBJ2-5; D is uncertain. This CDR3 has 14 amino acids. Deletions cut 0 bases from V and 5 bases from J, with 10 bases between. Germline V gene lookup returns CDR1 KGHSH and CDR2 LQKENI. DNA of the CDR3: TGTGCCAGCTCACCACCGTCAATAAAGGAGACCCAGTACTTC. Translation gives CASSPPSIKETQYF.

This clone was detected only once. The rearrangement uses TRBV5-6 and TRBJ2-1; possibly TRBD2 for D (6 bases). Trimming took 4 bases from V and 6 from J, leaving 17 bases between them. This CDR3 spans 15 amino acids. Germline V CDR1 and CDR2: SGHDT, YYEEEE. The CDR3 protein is CASSRTGVIGNEQFF. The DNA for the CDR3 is TGTGCCAGCAGCCGTACGGGGGTTATAGGCAATGAGCAGTTCTTC.

Here the CDR3 reads CASMGGSYNEQFF. CDR3 sequence (DNA): TGCGCCAGCATGGGGGGATCGTACAATGAGCAGTTCTTC. This chain joins TRBV4-1 and TRBJ2-1; possible D gene TRBD2, 6 bases. Germline V CDR1 and CDR2: MGHRA, YSYEKL. Between the trimmed V and J ends, which lost 7 bases and 4 bases, there was a span of 11 bases. The CDR3 runs 13 residues.

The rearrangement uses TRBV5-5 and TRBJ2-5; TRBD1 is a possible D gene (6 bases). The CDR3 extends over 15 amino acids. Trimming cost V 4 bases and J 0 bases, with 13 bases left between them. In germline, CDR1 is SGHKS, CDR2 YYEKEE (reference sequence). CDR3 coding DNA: TGTGCCAGCAGCGATGACAGGAGGTACCAAGAGACCCAGTACTTC. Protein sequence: CASSDDRRYQETQYF.

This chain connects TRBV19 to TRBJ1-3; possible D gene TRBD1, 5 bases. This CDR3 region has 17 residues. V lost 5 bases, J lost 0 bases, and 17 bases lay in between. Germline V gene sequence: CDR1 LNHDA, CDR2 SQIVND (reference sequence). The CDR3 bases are TGTGCCAGTAGTTCCTGGGGCAGGACGGACTCTGGAAACACCATATATTTT. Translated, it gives CASSSWGRTDSGNTIYF.

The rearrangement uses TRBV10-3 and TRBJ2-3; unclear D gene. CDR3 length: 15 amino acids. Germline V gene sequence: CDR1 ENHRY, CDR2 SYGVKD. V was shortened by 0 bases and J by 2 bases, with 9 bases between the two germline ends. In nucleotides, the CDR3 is TGTGCCATCAGTGAGTCGAACAAAGACACAGATACGCAGTATTTT. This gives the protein CAISESNKDTDTQYF.

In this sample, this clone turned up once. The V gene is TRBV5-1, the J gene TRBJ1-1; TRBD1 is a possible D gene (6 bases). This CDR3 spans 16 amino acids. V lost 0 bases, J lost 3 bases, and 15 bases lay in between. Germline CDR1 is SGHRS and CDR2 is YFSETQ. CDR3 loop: CASSLVGRGGHTEAFF. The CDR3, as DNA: TGCGCCAGCAGCTTGGTAGGCAGGGGTGGGCACACTGAAGCTTTCTTT.

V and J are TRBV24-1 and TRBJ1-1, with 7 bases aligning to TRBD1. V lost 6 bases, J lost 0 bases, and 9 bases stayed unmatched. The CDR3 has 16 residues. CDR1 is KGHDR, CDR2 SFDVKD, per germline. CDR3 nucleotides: TGTGCCACCAGTCCCAGGGGGTCCTCGATGAACACTGAAGCTTTCTTT. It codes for CATSPRGSSMNTEAFF.

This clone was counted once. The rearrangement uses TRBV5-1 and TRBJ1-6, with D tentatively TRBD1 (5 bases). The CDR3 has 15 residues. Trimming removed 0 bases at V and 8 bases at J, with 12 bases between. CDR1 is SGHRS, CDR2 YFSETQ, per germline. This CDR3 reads CASSLAGAVDSPLHF. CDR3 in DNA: TGCGCCAGCAGCTTGGCCGGGGCTGTGGATTCACCCCTCCACTTT.

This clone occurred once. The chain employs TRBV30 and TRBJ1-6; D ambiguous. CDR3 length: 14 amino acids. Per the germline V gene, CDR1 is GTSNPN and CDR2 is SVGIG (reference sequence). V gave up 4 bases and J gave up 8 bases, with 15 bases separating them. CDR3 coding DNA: TGTGCCTGGAAACCTGGACTTACAGATTCACCCCTCCACTTT. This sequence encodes CAWKPGLTDSPLHF.

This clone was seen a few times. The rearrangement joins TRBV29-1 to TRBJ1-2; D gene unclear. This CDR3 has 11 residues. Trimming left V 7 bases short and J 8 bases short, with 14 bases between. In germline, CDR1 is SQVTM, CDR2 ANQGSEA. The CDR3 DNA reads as TGCAGCGCTAGTTTAGGAGACGGCTACACCTTC. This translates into CSASLGDGYTF. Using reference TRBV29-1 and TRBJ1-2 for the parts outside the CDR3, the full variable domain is SAVISQKPSRDICQRGTSLTIQCQVDSQVTMMFWYRQQPGQSLTLIATANQGSEATYESGFVIDKFPISRPNLTFSTLTVSNMSPEDSSIYLCSASLGDGYTFGSGTRLTVV.

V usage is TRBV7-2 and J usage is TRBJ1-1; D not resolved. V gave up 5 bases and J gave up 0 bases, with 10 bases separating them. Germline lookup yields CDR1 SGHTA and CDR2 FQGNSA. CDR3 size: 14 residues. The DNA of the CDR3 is TGTGCCAGCAGCCGCGAGTTAGTGAACACTGAAGCTTTCTTT. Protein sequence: CASSRELVNTEAFF.

The CDR3 region has the DNA TGCGCCAGCAGCCAGGACAGGGGGCTAACTGAAGCTTTCTTT. Translated: CASSQDRGLTEAFF. The genes are TRBV4-3 and TRBJ1-1; TRBD1 matches 11 bases. From germline, CDR1 is LGHNA and CDR2 YSLEER. Losses at the gene ends were 3 bases for V and 5 bases for J; bases not matched to a gene: 2. The CDR3 is 14 residues long.

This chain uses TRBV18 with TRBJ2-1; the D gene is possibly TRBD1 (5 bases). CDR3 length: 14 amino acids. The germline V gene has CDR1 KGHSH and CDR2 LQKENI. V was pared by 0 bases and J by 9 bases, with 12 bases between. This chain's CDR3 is CASSPPAGGAEQFF. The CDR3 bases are TGTGCCAGCTCACCACCGGCCGGTGGGGCTGAGCAGTTCTTC.

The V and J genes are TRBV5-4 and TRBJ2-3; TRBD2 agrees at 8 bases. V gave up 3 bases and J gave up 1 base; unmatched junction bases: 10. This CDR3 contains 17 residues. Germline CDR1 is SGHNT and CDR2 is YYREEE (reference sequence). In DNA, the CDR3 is TGTGCCAGCAGCTGGGGGGGAGGGACTAGGGGCACAGATACGCAGTATTTT. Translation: CASSWGGGTRGTDTQYF.

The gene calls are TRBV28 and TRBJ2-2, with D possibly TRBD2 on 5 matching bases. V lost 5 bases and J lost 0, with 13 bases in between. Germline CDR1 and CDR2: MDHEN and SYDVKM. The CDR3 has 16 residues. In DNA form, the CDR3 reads TGTGCCAGCAGTCTACGGACTTTCGCGAACACCGGGGAGCTGTTTTTT. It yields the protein CASSLRTFANTGELFF.

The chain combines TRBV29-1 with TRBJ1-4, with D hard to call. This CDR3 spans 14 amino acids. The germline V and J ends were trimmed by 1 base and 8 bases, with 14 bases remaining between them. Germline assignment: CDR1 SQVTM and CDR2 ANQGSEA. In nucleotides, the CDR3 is TGCAGCGTTGAAGCCCGAACTGGCGGCGAAAAACTGTTTTTT. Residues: CSVEARTGGEKLFF.

CDR3 sequence: CASSMTARGRFEKLFF. The CDR3 coding sequence is TGTGCCAGTAGTATGACGGCCAGGGGGCGGTTTGAAAAACTGTTTTTT. V gene TRBV19 combines with J gene TRBJ1-4, with TRBD1 matching 8 bases. The germline V gene encodes CDR1 LNHDA and CDR2 SQIVND (reference sequence). With V trimmed by 3 bases and J by 7 bases, 10 bases remained unmatched. CDR3 size: 16 residues.